This T cell receptor (beta chain) comes out of a study of T cell responses to AZD1222 COVID-19 vaccine. Study-level results: Unmutated variant regions are reportedly the target of nearly half of TCRs that are spike-specific.

This table comes from immunoSEQ multiplex PCR, and its TCRdb copy is limited to in-frame clones, with some not included. The top ten hold 5.5% of the sample, which has about 150,000 clones, about 86% seen once. This CDR3 is 14 amino acids long. Germline V CDR1 and CDR2: LNHDA, SQIVND (reference sequence). V was cut by 3 bases and J by 6 bases, with 11 bases left in between. As to this clone: As yet, its antigen is unknown.

V usage is TRBV19 and J usage is TRBJ2-2; a possible D gene is TRBD2 (6 bases). The sample consisted of peripheral blood, taken on day 0 of MenACWY control vaccination. The origin of this receptor is an adult in good health. The CDR3 is CASSIPRGSGELFF. CDR3 DNA: TGTGCCAGTAGTATCCCCCGGGGGTCCGGGGAGCTGTTTTTT.